These 19 T cell receptor beta chains share one sample of origin, sequenced in a study of T cell changes during pregnancy in multiple sclerosis. Generated by immunoSEQ multiplex PCR, the TCRdb table keeps only in-frame clones and is missing some. The sample shows about 23,000 clones, approximately 87% of them seen only once. This material consisted of CD8+ T cells from peripheral blood mononuclear cells, taken before pregnancy. The receptor source for this set is a female donor with multiple sclerosis, enrolled in a pregnancy study.

Written as DNA, the CDR3 is TGTGCCAGCAGTGAAATGGAAGGACAGGGAGGAGAGACCCAGTACTTC. Translating gives CASSEMEGQGGETQYF. This sequence joins TRBV6-1 and TRBJ2-5; 8 positions agree with TRBD1. Per germline, CDR1 MNHNS and CDR2 SASEGT. This CDR3 has 16 residues. V was pared by 2 bases and J by 4 bases, with 9 bases of the junction left unmatched.

V and J are TRBV28 and TRBJ2-3; 7 bases agree with TRBD2. CDR3 length: 17 amino acids. Germline V lookup: CDR1 MDHEN, CDR2 SYDVKM. Trimming removed 6 bases from V and 0 bases from J; junction bases left unmatched: 12. Here the CDR3 reads CASRRGSPLVSTDTQYF. Here the CDR3 DNA reads TGTGCCAGCAGGCGCGGGAGTCCACTAGTCAGCACAGATACGCAGTATTTT. Complete variable domain (other parts from reference TRBV28 and TRBJ2-3): DVKVTQSSRYLVKRTGEKVFLECVQDMDHENMFWYRQDPGLGLRLIYFSYDVKMKEKGDIPEGYSVSREKKERFSLILESASTNQTSMYLCASRRGSPLVSTDTQYFGPGTRLTVL.

The rearrangement joins TRBV10-3 to TRBJ1-2, with D tentatively TRBD1 (5 bases). The CDR3 contains 13 residues. The V gene lost 2 bases and the J gene lost 4 bases, with 8 bases spanning the gap. Germline V gene sequence: CDR1 ENHRY, CDR2 SYGVKD. The DNA for the CDR3 is TGTGCCATCAGTGAGACCACAGGCTATGGCTACACCTTC. As protein: CAISETTGYGYTF.

This chain links TRBV27 with TRBJ2-6, with D unresolved. V was cut by 5 bases and J by 0 bases, with 8 bases left in between. The germline CDR1 and CDR2 sequences are MNHEY and SMNVEV (reference sequence). There are 15 residues in the CDR3. CDR3 residues: CASSPEHSGANVLTF. The CDR3 nucleotides read TGTGCCAGCAGTCCCGAACACTCTGGGGCCAACGTCCTGACTTTC. The entire variable domain, with the rest obtained from reference TRBV27 and TRBJ2-6, is as follows: EAQVTQNPRYLITVTGKKLTVTCSQNMNHEYMSWYRQDPGLGLRQIYYSMNVEVTDKGDVPEGYKVSRKEKRNFPLILESPSPNQTSLYFCASSPEHSGANVLTFGAGSRLTVL.

The genes are TRBV7-9 and TRBJ2-5, with unresolved D. Germline CDR1 reads SEHNR; CDR2 reads FQNEAQ (reference sequence). This CDR3 is 14 amino acids long. V was clipped by 0 bases and J by 0 bases, with 5 bases between them. This chain's CDR3 is CASSLAGHQETQYF. In DNA form, the CDR3 reads TGTGCCAGCAGCTTAGCGGGCCACCAAGAGACCCAGTACTTC. The full variable domain, rest sourced from reference TRBV7-9 and TRBJ2-5, is DTGVSQNPRHKITKRGQNVTFRCDPISEHNRLYWYRQTLGQGPEFLTYFQNEAQLEKSRLLSDRFSAERPKGSFSTLEIQRTEQGDSAMYLCASSLAGHQETQYFGPGTRLLVL.

The chain links TRBV5-6 to TRBJ2-5, with 7 bases aligning to TRBD1. The V gene end was trimmed by 4 bases and the J gene end by 0 bases; junction bases not matched to a gene: 12. CDR1 and CDR2 from the germline V gene are SGHDT and YYEEEE. This CDR3 is 17 amino acids long. The CDR3 DNA follows: TGTGCCAGCAGCCTTCGAACCGGGACAGATTACCAAGAGACCCAGTACTTC. Translated, it gives CASSLRTGTDYQETQYF.

The chain employs TRBV5-4 and TRBJ2-7; TRBD1 matches 10 bases. The CDR3 loop spans 14 amino acids. The trim removed 6 bases at V and 5 bases at J, leaving 8 bases unmatched. Germline CDR1 reads SGHNT; CDR2 reads YYREEE (reference sequence). The CDR3 DNA is TGTGCCAGCACACTACCCGGGACAGGGGACGAGCAGTACTTC. Its translation is CASTLPGTGDEQYF.

CDR3 in amino acids: CASSFLQGTNTGELFF. The CDR3 coding sequence is TGCGCCAGCAGCTTCCTCCAGGGAACCAACACCGGGGAGCTGTTTTTT. The chain is built from TRBV5-1 and TRBJ2-2, with D possibly TRBD1 on 5 matching bases. The CDR3 totals 16 residues. V lost 2 bases, J lost 2 bases, and 13 bases lay in between. Germline CDR1 SGHRS, CDR2 YFSETQ. The full variable domain, its missing parts supplied by reference TRBV5-1 and TRBJ2-2, is KAGVTQTPRYLIKTRGQQVTLSCSPISGHRSVSWYQQTPGQGLQFLFEYFSETQRNKGNFPGRFSGRQFSNSRSEMNVSTLELGDSALYLCASSFLQGTNTGELFFGEGSRLTVL.

The chain carries TRBV19 and TRBJ1-5; D ambiguous. V lost 3 bases and J 4 bases, leaving 7 bases between the germline ends. The V gene's germline CDR1 is LNHDA and CDR2 SQIVND (reference sequence). The CDR3 runs to 13 residues. The CDR3 loop is CASSIDQNQPQHF. The CDR3 nucleotides are TGTGCCAGTAGTATCGATCAGAATCAGCCCCAGCATTTT.

This chain uses TRBV29-1 with TRBJ2-4, with D uncertain. The CDR3 has 13 amino acids. V gave up 6 bases and J gave up 0 bases, with 9 bases separating them. The germline V gene encodes CDR1 SQVTM and CDR2 ANQGSEA. As DNA, the CDR3 is TGCAGCGTCACCAAACAAGCCAAAAACATTCAGTACTTC. This encodes CSVTKQAKNIQYF.

The chain couples TRBV7-9 to TRBJ1-4; TRBD1 might be the D (5 bases). V was clipped by 2 bases and J by 5 bases, with 9 bases between them. Germline V lookup: CDR1 SEHNR, CDR2 FQNEAQ (reference sequence). This CDR3 has 14 amino acids. The CDR3 DNA is TGTGCCAGCAGCTTATTGGGGCCGAATGAAAAACTGTTTTTT. It yields the protein CASSLLGPNEKLFF.

The CDR3 spells CASSTRQGAFYGYTF. CDR3 coding DNA: TGTGCCAGCAGCACCAGACAGGGGGCGTTTTATGGCTACACCTTC. The chain has TRBV7-4 and TRBJ1-2, with TRBD1 identical over 10 bases. Germline CDR1 reads SGHVT; CDR2 reads SQSDAQ. The CDR3 runs to 15 residues. The trim removed 5 bases at V and 5 bases at J, leaving 8 bases unmatched.

The chain employs TRBV27 and TRBJ1-2, with 11 nucleotides matching TRBD1. The CDR3 runs 16 residues. Trimming cost V 4 bases and J 5 bases; bases outside gene matches: 9. Per germline, CDR1 MNHEY and CDR2 SMNVEV (reference sequence). The CDR3 sequence: CASSSRTGGYEYGYTF. DNA for the CDR3: TGTGCCAGCAGTTCGCGGACAGGGGGCTATGAATATGGCTACACCTTC.

The chain combines TRBV9 with TRBJ2-7; 7 bases fit TRBD2. The CDR3 runs 15 residues. The V segment lost 3 bases and the J segment 0 bases; nucleotides outside the gene matches: 6. From germline, CDR1 is SGDLS and CDR2 YYNGEE. CDR3 sequence (DNA): TGTGCCAGCAGCGCGGGGGACTATCCCTCCTACGAGCAGTACTTC. As protein: CASSAGDYPSYEQYF.

V usage is TRBV5-4 and J usage is TRBJ2-7; weak D call: TRBD2 (6 bases). Trimming shortened V by 0 bases and J by 8 bases, and 12 bases separated the two germline ends. Germline-derived CDR1 and CDR2 are SGHNT and YYREEE (reference sequence). The length of the CDR3 is 13 residues. This CDR3 is CASSLAVRGKQYF. The CDR3 nucleotides are TGTGCCAGCAGCTTGGCAGTTCGGGGGAAGCAGTACTTC.

The gene calls are TRBV13 and TRBJ1-2, with D possibly TRBD1 on 6 matching bases. This CDR3 is 17 amino acids long. Trimming took 5 bases from V and 5 from J, leaving 24 bases between them. The germline gives CDR1 PRHDT, CDR2 FYEKMQ (reference sequence). This CDR3 reads CASSGRTVGSGNYGYTF. Written as DNA, the CDR3 is TGTGCCAGCAGCGGGCGGACAGTGGGCTCAGGAAATTATGGCTACACCTTC. The whole variable domain, filled in from reference TRBV13 and TRBJ1-2, reads AAGVIQSPRHLIKEKRETATLKCYPIPRHDTVYWYQQGPGQDPQFLISFYEKMQSDKGSIPDRFSAQQFSDYHSELNMSSLELGDSALYFCASSGRTVGSGNYGYTFGSGTRLTVV.

The chain recombines TRBV6-5 with TRBJ1-1, with D uncertain. Trimming removed 0 bases at V and 8 bases at J, with 13 bases between. Germline values: CDR1 MNHEY, CDR2 SVGAGI. The CDR3 consists of 14 residues. The CDR3 sequence: CASSYSREGVEAFF. The CDR3 DNA is TGTGCCAGCAGTTACTCTCGGGAGGGTGTGGAAGCTTTCTTT.

This sequence joins TRBV11-2 and TRBJ2-5, with 7 bases identical to TRBD2. This CDR3 has 13 amino acids. Germline values: CDR1 SGHAT, CDR2 FQNNGV. V trimming: 8 bases; J trimming: 0 bases; junction bases outside the gene matches: 3. The chain's CDR3 is CASLAEYQETQYF. The CDR3 bases are TGTGCCAGCCTAGCGGAGTACCAAGAGACCCAGTACTTC.

This chain connects TRBV5-1 to TRBJ1-4, with D tentatively TRBD1 (6 bases). The CDR3 consists of 15 residues. Germline assignment: CDR1 SGHRS and CDR2 YFSETQ. V was shortened by 3 bases and J by 0 bases, with 9 bases between the two germline ends. This CDR3 reads CASSSGVATNEKLFF. In DNA form, the CDR3 reads TGCGCCAGCAGCTCAGGGGTCGCAACTAATGAAAAACTGTTTTTT.